The clone carrying this T cell receptor (beta chain) was counted a few times. Its target is not known. These data belong to a study of T cells in Graves' hyperthyroidism and ophthalmopathy. Turning to the study itself: Peripheral blood samples were taken at initial diagnosis, prior to any treatment. Study outcomes and limitations: For ophthalmopathy, model prediction preceded onset by a median 6.5 months. Blood also showed most of the thyroid clonotypes that were expanded above 0.001. Stable hyperthyroidism was separated from ophthalmopathy by a model based on 13 V-J features.

Researchers took RNA transcripts and amplified the TCR beta CDR3 regions from them. Carried out on the TCR CDR3, a first-round RT-PCR used the HTBI primer set. Each CDR3 protein is one row after TCRdb ran MiXCR on the multiplex PCR reads. Among over 450,000 distinct CDR3 sequences listed, 17% were seen once. J was trimmed by 6 bases and V by 3 bases; bases with no gene match: 6. Germline V gene sequence: CDR1 LNHDA, CDR2 SQIVND (reference sequence). CDR3 length equals 15 residues. Sequenced input: blood. V and J are TRBV19 and TRBJ2-1; TRBD2 matches at 9 bases. The TCR was taken from a woman aged 18-29 years with Graves' ophthalmopathy. The CDR3 is CASSIGLAGLNEQFF. DNA of the CDR3: TGTGCCAGTAGTATTGGTCTAGCGGGACTCAATGAGCAGTTCTTC.